Below are 26 T cell receptor beta chains sequenced from a single sample in a study of shared clonotypes between healthy human individuals. Generated by immunoSEQ multiplex PCR, the TCRdb table keeps only in-frame clones and is missing some. The sample holds almost 750,000 clones, 72% seen once. Sequences were obtained from memory CD4+ T cells sorted from blood. Subset indicated: CD45RA-negative fraction. Receptor source: a woman in her twenties or thirties in good health.

The chain links TRBV11-2 to TRBJ1-2; no clear D gene. This CDR3 has 14 amino acids. The germline V gene encodes CDR1 SGHAT and CDR2 FQNNGV. Trimming stripped 1 base from V and 4 bases from J, with 10 bases between. DNA of the CDR3: TGTGCCAGCAGCTTAGCGGGCAGAAGCTATGGCTACACCTTC. It encodes CASSLAGRSYGYTF.

This clone was observed a handful of times. The chain links TRBV6-1 to TRBJ1-2, with D possibly being TRBD1 (5 bases). From germline, CDR1 is MNHNS and CDR2 SASEGT. CDR3 size: 14 residues. The CDR3, as DNA: TGTGTGGGGGGATCGGCTGGAGTCGGGTATGGCTACACCTTC. Translating it yields CVGGSAGVGYGYTF.

The rearrangement uses TRBV6-1 and TRBJ1-1; 7 positions agree with TRBD1. Unmatched junction bases numbered 13, after V lost 4 bases and J lost 11 bases. The CDR3 length is 14 residues. Looked up from germline, CDR1 is MNHNS and CDR2 is SASEGT. This chain's CDR3 is CASSGTGVSIGAFF. CDR3 DNA sequence: TGTGCCAGCAGTGGGACAGGTGTATCGATTGGCGCTTTCTTT.

The chain links TRBV11-3 to TRBJ2-5; TRBD2 matches at 8 bases. Trimming at V came to 1 base and at J to 11 bases, leaving 12 bases not matched to a gene. This CDR3 region has 15 residues. Germline V gene sequence: CDR1 SGHNT, CDR2 YENEEA. The CDR3 DNA reads as TGTGCCAGCAGCTTAGCGGCGGGAGGCGAATGGGAGCAGTACTTC. This sequence encodes CASSLAAGGEWEQYF.

This clone was seen repeatedly, ten times or more. Other DNA sequences within the sample encode an identical CDR3. The J gene is TRBJ2-1, the V gene TRBV5-1; D may be TRBD2 (5 bases). CDR3 length: 15 amino acids. Germline CDR1 SGHRS, CDR2 YFSETQ. Deletions cut 4 bases from V and 0 bases from J, with 11 bases between. CDR3 region: CASSVDSSSYNEQFF. As DNA, the CDR3 is TGCGCCAGCAGCGTGGACTCTAGCTCCTACAATGAGCAGTTCTTC.

The chain recombines TRBV18 with TRBJ1-4, with D possibly TRBD1 on 6 matching bases. Germline CDR1 and CDR2: KGHSH and LQKENI. Trimming cost V 6 bases and J 8 bases, with 19 bases left between them. This CDR3 has 15 residues. The CDR3, as DNA: TGTGCCAGCTCGTATGCCGGGGGCGCGAAGGAAAAACTGTTTTTT. It specifies CASSYAGGAKEKLFF.

V usage is TRBV2 and J usage is TRBJ1-2; D gene unclear. V was cut by 6 bases and J by 8 bases, with 10 bases left in between. This CDR3 is 11 amino acids long. The germline V gene has CDR1 SNHLY and CDR2 FYNNEI. Here the CDR3 DNA reads TGTGCCAGCAGGCCGGTGTCGGGCTACACCTTC. Translated: CASRPVSGYTF.

The CDR3 coding sequence is TGCGCCAGCAGCTTAAGGGACTACAATGAGCAGTTCTTC. Protein: CASSLRDYNEQFF. The chain joins TRBV5-1 to TRBJ2-1; D not resolved. Deletions cut 2 bases from V and 3 bases from J, with 6 bases between. Germline assignment: CDR1 SGHRS and CDR2 YFSETQ. The CDR3 consists of 13 residues.

The chain is built from TRBV28 and TRBJ2-7; the match to TRBD2 covers 8 bases. CDR3 length equals 19 residues. The germline V gene has CDR1 MDHEN and CDR2 SYDVKM. Trimming at V came to 2 bases and at J to 1 base, leaving 16 bases not matched to a gene. This chain's CDR3 is CASSLIFGIGLAESYEQYF. CDR3 coding DNA: TGTGCCAGCAGTTTAATATTTGGTATTGGACTAGCTGAATCCTACGAGCAGTACTTC.

This clone was counted at least ten times. The chain combines TRBV4-2 with TRBJ2-1; 10 nucleotides line up with TRBD2. CDR1 and CDR2 (germline): LGHNA, YNFKEQ. The length of the CDR3 is 15 residues. J gave up 7 bases and V 4 bases, and 7 bases lay outside the gene matches. The CDR3 region is CASSPLAGNENEQFF. CDR3 in DNA: TGTGCCAGCAGCCCACTAGCGGGAAATGAGAATGAGCAGTTCTTC.

The rearrangement joins TRBV6-1 to TRBJ2-7; 9 bases match TRBD1. This CDR3 spans 16 amino acids. V lost 3 bases, J lost 2 bases, and 8 bases stayed unmatched. Germline CDR1 reads MNHNS; CDR2 reads SASEGT. In DNA form, the CDR3 reads TGTGCCAGCAGTGAGCAGAGCGGGACAGGGCCCTACGAGCAGTACTTC. It translates to CASSEQSGTGPYEQYF.

Only a few counts were recorded for this clone. V and J are TRBV18 and TRBJ2-2, with 9 bases aligning to TRBD2. The V gene end was trimmed by 4 bases and the J gene end by 6 bases; junction bases not matched to a gene: 9. The germline V gene has CDR1 KGHSH and CDR2 LQKENI. The CDR3 length is 16 residues. CDR3 in DNA: TGTGCCAGCTCACAGGTTCCTAGCGGGATCGCCGGGGAGCTGTTTTTT. It yields the protein CASSQVPSGIAGELFF.

This clone was picked up one time. The V gene is TRBV28, the J gene TRBJ1-2, with a tentative D call TRBD1 (6 bases). From germline, CDR1 is MDHEN and CDR2 SYDVKM. The CDR3 consists of 14 residues. The V gene lost 7 bases and the J gene lost 8 bases, with 20 bases spanning the gap. In DNA, the CDR3 is TGTGCCAGCACCTCAGGCCCCAGGGGTCGGGGCTACACCTTC. This encodes CASTSGPRGRGYTF.

The chain employs TRBV11-2 and TRBJ2-7; D ambiguous. The CDR3 totals 15 residues. V lost 5 bases and J 5 bases, leaving 19 bases between the germline ends. Germline V gene sequence: CDR1 SGHAT, CDR2 FQNNGV. The CDR3 sequence: CASSPRPGLGHEQYF. CDR3 nucleotides: TGTGCCAGCAGCCCCCGACCTGGCCTCGGACACGAGCAGTACTTC.

This clone was recorded a few times. The chain uses TRBV7-2 and TRBJ1-5; D ambiguous. Germline CDR1 and CDR2: SGHTA and FQGNSA. This CDR3 spans 15 amino acids. Trimming left V 0 bases short and J 4 bases short, with 10 bases between. Written as DNA, the CDR3 is TGTGCCAGCAGCTTAGCGCCCCAAGGGAATCAGCCCCAGCATTTT. Protein sequence: CASSLAPQGNQPQHF.

The chain has TRBV29-1 and TRBJ2-5, with 8 bases matching TRBD1. CDR1 SQVTM and CDR2 ANQGSEA come from the germline V gene. The CDR3 has 13 amino acids. Trimming took 7 bases from V and 4 from J; bases not matched to a gene: 8. The CDR3 here is CSAQGASVETQYF. The DNA for the CDR3 is TGCAGCGCCCAGGGGGCGTCGGTAGAGACCCAGTACTTC.

V and J are TRBV11-2 and TRBJ1-4; D ambiguous. V was cut by 1 base and J by 11 bases, with 11 bases left in between. Germline loops: CDR1 SGHAT, CDR2 FQNNGV. The CDR3 has 13 amino acids. CDR3 residues: CASSLVSGRKLFF. CDR3 bases: TGTGCCAGCAGCTTAGTGTCCGGGAGGAAACTGTTTTTT.

The chain has TRBV7-8 and TRBJ2-3; a weak D match, TRBD1 (6 bases). Germline lookup yields CDR1 SGHVS and CDR2 FQNEAQ. The CDR3 extends over 16 amino acids. Trimming removed 6 bases at V and 5 bases at J, with 21 bases between. The CDR3, as DNA: TGTGCCAGCAGGGGGGCGGCAGGGTTTTTTCGAGATACGCAGTATTTT. Residues: CASRGAAGFFRDTQYF.

The chain is built from TRBV5-1 and TRBJ1-4; D remains ambiguous. This CDR3 spans 16 amino acids. The ends were cut back, 0 bases at V and 2 bases at J, with 11 bases in the middle. Germline V gives CDR1 SGHRS, CDR2 YFSETQ. This chain's CDR3 is CASSLEKALTNEKLFF. In DNA form, the CDR3 reads TGCGCCAGCAGCTTGGAGAAGGCCCTTACTAATGAAAAACTGTTTTTT.

The chain joins TRBV7-3 to TRBJ1-5; D is undetermined. This CDR3 has 15 residues. Germline CDR1 reads SGHTA; CDR2 reads FQGTGA. The V end was cut by 2 bases, the J end by 6 bases, with 14 bases between. Here the CDR3 DNA reads TGTGCCAGCAGCTTAGCGACCCTTCAAGGTCAGCCCCAGCATTTT. Translated, it gives CASSLATLQGQPQHF.

The chain couples TRBV19 to TRBJ2-5, with 7 bases matching TRBD1. V was clipped by 3 bases and J by 4 bases; unmatched bases: 5. The CDR3 length is 14 residues. Germline CDR1 reads LNHDA; CDR2 reads SQIVND (reference sequence). In DNA form, the CDR3 reads TGTGCCAGTAGTATGATGGGACAGCCAGAGACCCAGTACTTC. Protein product: CASSMMGQPETQYF.

The CDR3 DNA reads as TGCAGCGTTGATCCCGGGAGGGGAGGCAATGAGCAGTTCTTC. It encodes CSVDPGRGGNEQFF. The J gene is TRBJ2-1, the V gene TRBV29-1, with 8 bases identical to TRBD2. Looked up from germline, CDR1 is SQVTM and CDR2 is ANQGSEA. CDR3 length: 14 residues. V was clipped by 3 bases and J by 6 bases; unmatched bases: 7.

This clone was seen more than once but under ten times. The genes are TRBV7-3 and TRBJ2-7, with D maybe TRBD1 (7 bases). This CDR3 contains 13 residues. Germline loops: CDR1 SGHTA, CDR2 FQGTGA. Deletions cut 5 bases from V and 6 bases from J, with 14 bases between. CDR3 protein: CASSANRGGEQYF. DNA for the CDR3: TGTGCCAGCAGCGCCAACAGGGGAGGCGAGCAGTACTTC.

V and J are TRBV5-1 and TRBJ2-1; 7 nucleotides align to TRBD2. The CDR3 contains 17 residues. Germline CDR1 SGHRS, CDR2 YFSETQ. The V gene end was trimmed by 4 bases and the J gene end by 0 bases; junction bases not matched to a gene: 10. The CDR3 coding sequence is TGCGCCAGCAGCAAAACAGTACTAGCGACCTCCTACAATGAGCAGTTCTTC. Protein product: CASSKTVLATSYNEQFF.

The J gene is TRBJ2-2, the V gene TRBV7-8, with 9 bases matching TRBD1. V lost 4 bases and J lost 6; bases outside the gene matches: 6. Germline-derived CDR1 and CDR2 are SGHVS and FQNEAQ. This CDR3 has 15 residues. DNA of the CDR3: TGTGCCAGCAGCTCCGACAGGGGGGTACCCGGGGAGCTGTTTTTT. Translating it yields CASSSDRGVPGELFF.

J is TRBJ2-2 and V is TRBV18; D perhaps matches TRBD1 (5 bases). CDR3 size: 15 residues. Germline assignment: CDR1 KGHSH and CDR2 LQKENI. Trimming left V 6 bases short and J 1 base short, with 12 bases between. In DNA, the CDR3 is TGTGCCAGCTCGGCAGACAGAATGAACACCGGGGAGCTGTTTTTT. Its protein product is CASSADRMNTGELFF.